This T cell receptor (beta chain) was sequenced in a study of T-cell memory formation after mild COVID-19. The TCR alpha and TCR beta cDNA libraries, bearing sample barcodes and UMIs, were generated by 5'RACE using constant-segment primers. Each CDR3 protein is one row after TCRdb ran MiXCR on the 5' RACE reads. Here the sample spans roughly 250,000 distinct CDR3 sequences, about 17% being singletons. This clonotype was observed a few times. Germline CDR1 and CDR2: SGDLS and YYNGEE. The CDR3 sequence is 14 residues long. With 0 bases removed from V and 0 bases from J, the gap between germline ends came to 7 bases.

The chain is built from TRBV9 and TRBJ2-7, with D uncertain. This TCR derives from a man aged 18-30 years who had mild COVID-19 (a few samples of this study predate the infection). Cell type and time point are not known. What was sequenced was PBMCs or a T cell subset sorted from them (not recorded which). CDR3 DNA: TGTGCCAGCAGCGTAGCTTCAACCTCCTACGAGCAGTACTTC. Amino acid sequence: CASSVASTSYEQYF.